This T cell receptor (beta chain) is drawn from a study of cytomegalovirus exposure and HLA in healthy donors. Turning to the study itself: Samples from HLA-typed donors yielded 65 million to 85 million unique TCRs in an early data release. Researchers found that roughly 81% of about 400 genotyped donors fell within the Caucasian-associated ancestry cluster. Findings and caveats of the study: CMV serostatus was the sole immune exposure information available.

The CDR3 is 16 amino acids. Germline CDR1 KGHSH, CDR2 LQKENI. Trimming at V came to 0 bases and at J to 2 bases, leaving 4 bases not matched to a gene. Note on this clone: What it binds is unknown.

Amplification used 60 Vbeta primers and 13 Jbeta primers. Some clones are missing from TCRdb's copy, which holds only in-frame ones; the method was immunoSEQ multiplex PCR. The sample has 200,000 or so clones, about 79% seen once; the top ten hold 0.075% to 0.1%. The TCR comes from a boy aged 2 to 10 in good health and CMV-seronegative. The sequenced material came from PBMCs. The chain employs TRBV18 and TRBJ2-3; TRBD2 agrees at 8 bases. CDR3 in amino acids: CASSPPNGLATDTQYF. As DNA, the CDR3 is TGTGCCAGCTCACCACCGAACGGACTAGCCACAGATACGCAGTATTTT.